The sample holds a few counts of the clone carrying this T cell receptor beta chain. Antigen unknown. The CDR3 length is 14 residues. Germline loops: CDR1 LNHDA, CDR2 SQIVND (reference sequence). V was clipped by 4 bases and J by 10 bases, with 19 bases between them. This sample is part of a study of T cells in Graves' hyperthyroidism and ophthalmopathy. Study at large: Upon initial diagnosis and before any treatment, peripheral blood was collected. Findings and limits, study-wide: Ophthalmopathy was predicted by the model a median of 6.5 months ahead of onset.

Researchers took RNA transcripts and amplified the TCR beta CDR3 regions from them. First-round RT-PCR of the TCR CDR3 relied on the HTBI primer set. TCRdb independently ran MiXCR on the multiplex PCR reads; one entry per CDR3 protein. The sample gives roughly 700,000 distinct CDR3 sequences, roughly 32% of which show up once; less than 40% is in the top ten. Patients aged 18 to 65 with hyperthyroidism were newly diagnosed, with duration under 2 months. A patient was excluded if there was uncontrolled infection, other autoimmune disease, pregnancy or lactation. The sequenced sample was blood. This TCR was recovered from a woman in her thirties or forties with Graves' hyperthyroidism. The V call is TRBV19, the J call TRBJ1-1; possibly TRBD1 for D (5 bases). The CDR3 here is CASSTRPDILGAFF. CDR3 nucleotide sequence: TGTGCCAGTAGTACCCGACCGGACATCTTGGGAGCTTTCTTT.